The 20 T cell receptor beta chains below come from one sample, sequenced in a study of blood T cell repertoires in COVID-19 (TCRdb year 2020). The library was made by the immunoSEQ multiplex PCR assay. TCRdb took this table from immuneACCESS and kept in-frame rearrangements with V and J called. Such tables lack part of the clones; where checked against another copy, unresolved V genes explain under half of the gap, and the rest is unexplained. This sample gives about 150,000 clones in total; over 80% of them show up just once. Less than 3.5% of the sample is in the top ten clones. Sequenced material: peripheral blood. These receptors came from a woman in her fifties or sixties with acute or convalescent COVID-19.

The CDR3 DNA sequence: TGTGCCAGCAGTTACTCGAGGCAGGGTAACGCTGGCTACACCTTC. This codes for CASSYSRQGNAGYTF. The chain joins TRBV6-5 to TRBJ1-2; TRBD1 is a possible D gene (5 bases). Trimming shortened V by 0 bases and J by 7 bases, and 15 bases separated the two germline ends. This CDR3 region has 15 residues. Germline V lookup: CDR1 MNHEY, CDR2 SVGAGI.

V usage is TRBV4-1 and J usage is TRBJ1-6; TRBD1 is a possible D gene (6 bases). Germline CDR1 MGHRA, CDR2 YSYEKL. Deletions cut 2 bases from V and 8 bases from J, with 25 bases between. The CDR3 contains 19 residues. The CDR3 DNA reads TGCGCCAGCAGCCAACCACCGGGACAAGGTCCCTTTGGGGATTCACCCCTCCACTTT. Residues: CASSQPPGQGPFGDSPLHF.

This clone was recorded only once. The chain joins TRBV7-9 to TRBJ1-2, with a weak D call TRBD1 (5 bases). Per the germline V gene, CDR1 is SEHNR and CDR2 is FQNEAQ (reference sequence). V lost 3 bases and J lost 3, with 17 bases in between. This CDR3 has 16 amino acids. CDR3: CASSFFGPRADYGYTF. The CDR3 nucleotides are TGTGCCAGCAGCTTTTTCGGGCCCAGGGCCGACTATGGCTACACCTTC.

The rearrangement uses TRBV11-2 and TRBJ2-1; maybe TRBD2 (5 bases). Trimming stripped 6 bases from V and 9 bases from J, with 12 bases between. The CDR3 covers 12 residues. CDR1 and CDR2 from the germline V gene are SGHAT and FQNNGV. The CDR3 reads CASRDRGFEQFF. The CDR3 region has the DNA TGTGCCAGCAGAGACCGAGGGTTTGAGCAGTTCTTC.

This chain uses TRBV6-5 with TRBJ1-6, with TRBD1 matching over 9 bases. The CDR3 is made up of 14 amino acids. Germline V CDR1 and CDR2: MNHEY, SVGAGI. Germline trimming cut 6 bases from V and 5 bases from J; bases unmatched to any gene: 2. CDR3 nucleotides: TGTGCCAGCAGCGACAGGGGGAATAATTCACCCCTCCACTTT. Translating it yields CASSDRGNNSPLHF.

V and J are TRBV5-4 and TRBJ1-4; TRBD1 aligns across 9 bases. V dropped 4 bases and J dropped 6; count of bases not matched to a gene: 7. The CDR3 extends over 15 amino acids. CDR1 is SGHNT and CDR2 is YYREEE in the germline V gene (reference sequence). CDR3 DNA: TGTGCCAGCAGCGCACAACAGGGGGCGGATGAAAAACTGTTTTTT. Its protein product is CASSAQQGADEKLFF.

This clone has only a few counts. The rearrangement links TRBV4-1 to TRBJ2-7, with TRBD1 identical over 9 bases. In germline, CDR1 is MGHRA, CDR2 YSYEKL. The CDR3 runs to 17 residues. V lost 1 base to trimming and J lost 5 bases; unmatched junction nucleotides: 12. Written as DNA, the CDR3 is TGCGCCAGCAGCCAAGTATGGCCCGGGACAGGGTTCCACGAGCAGTACTTC. Protein: CASSQVWPGTGFHEQYF.

This chain links TRBV5-1 with TRBJ2-2, with TRBD1 identical over 8 bases. Trimming at V came to 0 bases and at J to 4 bases, leaving 11 bases not matched to a gene. The CDR3 is 18 residues long. CDR1 and CDR2 (germline): SGHRS, YFSETQ. CDR3 sequence reads: CASSLAYVQGARTGELFF. As DNA, the CDR3 is TGCGCCAGCAGCTTGGCCTATGTTCAGGGGGCGCGCACCGGGGAGCTGTTTTTT.

The rearrangement uses TRBV29-1 and TRBJ1-1, with 12 bases fitting TRBD1. This CDR3 contains 14 residues. The V segment lost 7 bases and the J segment 5 bases; nucleotides outside the gene matches: 8. The germline V gene encodes CDR1 SQVTM and CDR2 ANQGSEA. This chain's CDR3 is CSGLRDRGPTEAFF. DNA for the CDR3: TGCAGCGGACTCCGGGACAGGGGGCCGACTGAAGCTTTCTTT.

The chain employs TRBV9 and TRBJ2-3; TRBD2 is a possible D gene (5 bases). The CDR3 has 16 amino acids. Germline CDR1 reads SGDLS; CDR2 reads YYNGEE. The V gene lost 2 bases and the J gene lost 0 bases, with 13 bases spanning the gap. The DNA for the CDR3 is TGTGCCAGCAGCGTCGAAGCGGCCCCTAGCACAGATACGCAGTATTTT. Its translation is CASSVEAAPSTDTQYF.

Turning to this clone: A read error may produce the germline difference seen at one junction end. The chain uses TRBV7-7 and TRBJ2-7, with 9 bases aligning to TRBD1. Germline lookup yields CDR1 SSHAT and CDR2 FNYEAQ (reference sequence). CDR3 length: 16 amino acids. The CDR3 DNA sequence: TGTGCTAGCAGCTTAGGGAGTCCGGGACAGGGCTACGAGCAGTACTTC. Translation gives CASSLGSPGQGYEQYF.

The V and J genes are TRBV28 and TRBJ1-2, with TRBD1 identical over 12 bases. CDR1 MDHEN and CDR2 SYDVKM come from the germline V gene. This CDR3 region has 18 residues. V gave up 2 bases and J gave up 6 bases; unmatched junction bases: 13. CDR3 protein: CASSLIAHRDRGPNGYTF. The CDR3 DNA reads as TGTGCCAGCAGTTTAATCGCCCACCGGGACAGGGGGCCTAATGGCTACACCTTC.

This clone was seen only once. The chain links TRBV4-2 to TRBJ1-2, with 8 positions matching TRBD1. The CDR3 sequence is 11 residues long. Trimming removed 9 bases from V and 6 bases from J; junction bases left unmatched: 3. Germline V gene lookup returns CDR1 LGHNA and CDR2 YNFKEQ. CDR3 region: CASTQGDGYTF. In DNA, the CDR3 is TGTGCCAGTACACAGGGGGATGGCTACACCTTC.

The chain employs TRBV27 and TRBJ2-5, with TRBD1 matching over 7 bases. Germline V gene data show CDR1 as MNHEY and CDR2 as SMNVEV (reference sequence). The CDR3 loop spans 14 amino acids. V gave up 3 bases and J gave up 2 bases; unmatched junction bases: 3. For the CDR3, the DNA is TGTGCCAGCAGTTTCCTGGGACAGCAAGAGACCCAGTACTTC. Protein sequence: CASSFLGQQETQYF.

This clone has only a few counts. The chain links TRBV5-4 to TRBJ2-3; D ambiguous. The CDR3 totals 15 residues. CDR1 and CDR2 (germline): SGHNT, YYREEE (reference sequence). Between the trimmed V and J ends, which lost 4 bases and 0 bases, there was a span of 12 bases. Here the CDR3 DNA reads TGTGCCAGCAGCCTCGGGTTCGGGAGCACAGATACGCAGTATTTT. As protein: CASSLGFGSTDTQYF.

This rearrangement joins TRBV6-5 to TRBJ1-1; 8 positions match TRBD1. The CDR3 has 15 residues. The V gene's germline CDR1 is MNHEY and CDR2 SVGAGI. V was clipped by 5 bases and J by 0 bases; unmatched bases: 5. The CDR3 DNA is TGTGCCAGCAGTCCCTCGGGACAGGTGAACACTGAAGCTTTCTTT. Its translation: CASSPSGQVNTEAFF.

CDR3 sequence (DNA): TGTGCCAGCAGCCAATGGTCAGGGGAGCAGTACTTC. Amino acid sequence: CASSQWSGEQYF. This chain joins TRBV3-1 (or the pseudogene TRBV3-2) and TRBJ2-7, with D maybe TRBD1 (5 bases). Germline lookup yields CDR1 LGHDT and CDR2 YNNKEL (reference sequence). CDR3 length equals 12 residues. V dropped 2 bases and J dropped 7 bases, with 9 bases sitting between them.

This clone was observed a handful of times. The V gene is TRBV3-1 (or the pseudogene TRBV3-2), the J gene TRBJ2-7, with 11 bases identical to TRBD2. Germline V gene lookup returns CDR1 LGHDT and CDR2 YNNKEL (reference sequence). V trimming: 5 bases; J trimming: 2 bases; junction bases outside the gene matches: 5. The CDR3 is made up of 15 amino acids. The chain's CDR3 is CASSTGLAGPYEQYF. The CDR3 DNA follows: TGTGCCAGCAGCACCGGACTAGCGGGCCCCTACGAGCAGTACTTC.

The V and J genes are TRBV14 and TRBJ1-1, with D unclear. Germline V gives CDR1 SGHDN, CDR2 FVKESK. The CDR3 covers 14 residues. V dropped 4 bases and J dropped 10 bases, with 19 bases sitting between them. CDR3 in amino acids: CASSPLEGGKRAFF. CDR3 sequence (DNA): TGTGCCAGCAGCCCCCTCGAGGGCGGGAAACGAGCTTTCTTT.

The V call is TRBV5-6, the J call TRBJ1-5; unclear D gene. The CDR3 has 12 residues. Trimming removed 0 bases at V and 7 bases at J, with 5 bases between. Germline V gives CDR1 SGHDT, CDR2 YYEEEE. The CDR3 DNA follows: TGTGCCAGCAGCTTGGCCCAACAGCCCCAGCATTTT. Translation gives CASSLAQQPQHF.